This T cell receptor (beta chain) was recorded in a study of blood T cell repertoires in COVID-19. Profiled with immunoSEQ multiplex PCR; TCRdb holds only in-frame clones, not every one. The table has around 140,000 clones, around 80% seen once; the top ten hold 3.5%. Material: peripheral blood. The sequence was obtained from a man between 65 and 79 years old who had recovered from COVID-19.

CDR3 loop: CATGTGGYGYTF. DNA for the CDR3: TGTGCCACCGGGACAGGGGGATATGGCTACACCTTC. This sequence joins TRBV2 and TRBJ1-2; 11 nucleotides agree with TRBD1. CDR1 is SNHLY and CDR2 is FYNNEI in the germline V gene. This CDR3 contains 12 residues. The V and J ends lost 10 bases and 5 bases, in that order; junction bases with no gene match: 3.